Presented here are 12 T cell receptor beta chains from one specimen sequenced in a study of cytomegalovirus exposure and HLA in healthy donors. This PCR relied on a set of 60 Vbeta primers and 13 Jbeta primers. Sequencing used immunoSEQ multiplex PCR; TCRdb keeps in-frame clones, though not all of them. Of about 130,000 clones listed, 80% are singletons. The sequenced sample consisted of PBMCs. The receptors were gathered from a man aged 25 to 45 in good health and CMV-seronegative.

This CDR3 is CASSPAAQPQHF. The CDR3 nucleotides read TGTGCCAGCAGTCCAGCGGCTCAGCCCCAGCATTTT. V and J are TRBV28 and TRBJ1-5; D call uncertain. The CDR3 is 12 amino acids. The V end was cut by 5 bases, the J end by 6 bases, with 8 bases between. Germline CDR1 is MDHEN and CDR2 is SYDVKM.

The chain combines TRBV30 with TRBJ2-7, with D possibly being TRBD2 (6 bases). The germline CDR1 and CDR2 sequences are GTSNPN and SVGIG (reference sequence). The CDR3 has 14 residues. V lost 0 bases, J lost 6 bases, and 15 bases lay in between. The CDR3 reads CAWSVPGGSGEQYF. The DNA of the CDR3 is TGTGCCTGGAGTGTACCTGGGGGGAGTGGCGAGCAGTACTTC.

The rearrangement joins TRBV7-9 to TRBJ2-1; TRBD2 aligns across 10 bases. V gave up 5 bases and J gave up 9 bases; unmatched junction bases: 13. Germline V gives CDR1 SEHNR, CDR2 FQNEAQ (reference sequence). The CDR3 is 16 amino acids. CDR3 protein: CASSIASGSLKGEQFF. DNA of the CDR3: TGTGCCAGCAGCATCGCTAGCGGGAGCTTGAAGGGTGAGCAGTTCTTC.

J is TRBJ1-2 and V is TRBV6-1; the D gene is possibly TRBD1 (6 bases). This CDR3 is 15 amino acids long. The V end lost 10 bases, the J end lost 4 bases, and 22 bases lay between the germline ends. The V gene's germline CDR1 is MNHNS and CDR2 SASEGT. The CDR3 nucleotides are TGTGCCACCACCCGGACAGAAGTTTTGGGCTATGGCTACACCTTC. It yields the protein CATTRTEVLGYGYTF.

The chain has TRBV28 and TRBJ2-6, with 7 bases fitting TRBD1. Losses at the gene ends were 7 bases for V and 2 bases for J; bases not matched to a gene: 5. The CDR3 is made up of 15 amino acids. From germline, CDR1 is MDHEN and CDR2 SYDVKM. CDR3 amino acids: CASTLDRAGANVLTF. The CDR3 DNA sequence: TGTGCCAGCACCTTAGACAGGGCTGGGGCCAACGTCCTGACTTTC.

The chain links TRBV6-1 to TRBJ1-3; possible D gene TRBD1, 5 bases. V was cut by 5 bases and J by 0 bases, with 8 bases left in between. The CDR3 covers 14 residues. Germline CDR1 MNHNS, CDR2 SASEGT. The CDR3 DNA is TGTGCCAGCAGTTCGGGACTCTCTGGAAACACCATATATTTT. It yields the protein CASSSGLSGNTIYF.

CDR3 bases: TGTGCCACCACACGGGATCAAGAGACCCAGTACTTC. Its translation is CATTRDQETQYF. The chain carries TRBV15 and TRBJ2-5, with D maybe TRBD2 (5 bases). The V gene's germline CDR1 is LNHNV and CDR2 YYDKDF (reference sequence). The CDR3 runs to 12 residues. The ends were cut back, 7 bases at V and 2 bases at J, with 8 bases in the middle.

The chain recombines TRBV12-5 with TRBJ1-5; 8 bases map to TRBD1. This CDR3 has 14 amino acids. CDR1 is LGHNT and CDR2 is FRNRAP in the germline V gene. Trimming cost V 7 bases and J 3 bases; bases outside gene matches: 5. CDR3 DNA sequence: TGTGCTAGTGATAAGACAGGGGCCAATCAGCCCCAGCATTTT. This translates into CASDKTGANQPQHF.

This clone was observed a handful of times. CDR3 sequence: CASSLAQRGSYNEQFF. The DNA of the CDR3 is TGTGCCAGCAGCTTGGCCCAGCGAGGCTCCTACAATGAGCAGTTCTTC. The rearrangement links TRBV7-6 to TRBJ2-1; D is unresolved. Looked up from germline, CDR1 is SGHVS and CDR2 is FNYEAQ. V was shortened by 3 bases and J by 0 bases, with 12 bases between the two germline ends. The CDR3 contains 16 residues.

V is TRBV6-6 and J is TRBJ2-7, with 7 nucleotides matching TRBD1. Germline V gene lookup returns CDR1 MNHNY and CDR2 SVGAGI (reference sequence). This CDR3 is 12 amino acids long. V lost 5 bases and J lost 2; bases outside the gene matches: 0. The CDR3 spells CASSGTAYEQYF. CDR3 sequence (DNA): TGTGCCAGCAGTGGGACAGCCTACGAGCAGTACTTC.

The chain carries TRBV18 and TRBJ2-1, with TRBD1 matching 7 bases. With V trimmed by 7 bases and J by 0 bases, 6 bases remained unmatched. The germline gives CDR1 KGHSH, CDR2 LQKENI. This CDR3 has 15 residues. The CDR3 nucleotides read TGTGCCAGCTTCGAACAGGGGATCTCCTACAATGAGCAGTTCTTC. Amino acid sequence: CASFEQGISYNEQFF.

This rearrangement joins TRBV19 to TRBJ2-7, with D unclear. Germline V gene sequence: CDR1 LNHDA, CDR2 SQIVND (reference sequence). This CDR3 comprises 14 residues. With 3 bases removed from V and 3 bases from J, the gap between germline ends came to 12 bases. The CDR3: CASSIALQFYEQYF. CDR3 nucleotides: TGTGCCAGTAGTATTGCCCTTCAGTTCTACGAGCAGTACTTC.